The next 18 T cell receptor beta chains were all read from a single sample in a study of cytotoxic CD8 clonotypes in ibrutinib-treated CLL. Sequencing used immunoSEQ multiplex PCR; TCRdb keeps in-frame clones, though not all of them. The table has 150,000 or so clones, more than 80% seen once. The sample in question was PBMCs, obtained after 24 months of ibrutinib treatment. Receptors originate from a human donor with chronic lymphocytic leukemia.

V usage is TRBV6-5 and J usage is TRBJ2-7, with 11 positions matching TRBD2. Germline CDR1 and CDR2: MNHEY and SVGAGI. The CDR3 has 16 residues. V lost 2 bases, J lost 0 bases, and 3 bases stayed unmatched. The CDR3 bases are TGTGCCAGCAGTTACCCGACTAGCGGGAACTCCTACGAGCAGTACTTC. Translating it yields CASSYPTSGNSYEQYF.

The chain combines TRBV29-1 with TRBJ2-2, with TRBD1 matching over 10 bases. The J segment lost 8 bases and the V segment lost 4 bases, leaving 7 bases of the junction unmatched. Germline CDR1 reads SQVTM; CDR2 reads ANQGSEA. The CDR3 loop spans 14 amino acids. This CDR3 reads CSVVGTGVSGELFF. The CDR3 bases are TGCAGCGTTGTGGGGACAGGGGTGTCTGGGGAGCTGTTTTTT.

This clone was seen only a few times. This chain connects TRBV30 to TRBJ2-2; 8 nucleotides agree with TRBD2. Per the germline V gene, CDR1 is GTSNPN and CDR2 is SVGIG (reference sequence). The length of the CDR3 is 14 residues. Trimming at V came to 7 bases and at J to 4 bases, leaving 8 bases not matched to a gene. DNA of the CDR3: TGTGCCTTTTCCCCGGGAGGGGTCACCGGGGAGCTGTTTTTT. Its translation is CAFSPGGVTGELFF. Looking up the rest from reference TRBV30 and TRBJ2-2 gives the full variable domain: SQTIHQWPATLVQPVGSPLSLECTVEGTSNPNLYWYRQAAGRGLQLLFYSVGIGQISSEVPQNLSASRPQDRQFILSSKKLLLSDSGFYLCAFSPGGVTGELFFGEGSRLTVL.

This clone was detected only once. CDR3 DNA sequence: TGTGCCAGCAGTGACTCGACGGGCGAGTCACCCCTCCACTTT. Protein product: CASSDSTGESPLHF. The chain is built from TRBV6-4 and TRBJ1-6, with D uncertain. Germline assignment: CDR1 MRHNA and CDR2 SNTAGT. CDR3 length: 14 residues. Trimming shortened V by 0 bases and J by 10 bases, and 10 bases separated the two germline ends.

The CDR3 region has the DNA TGTGCCAGCAGCTTTTACGAGAGCACAGATACGCAGTATTTT. Translating gives CASSFYESTDTQYF. This chain uses TRBV5-6 with TRBJ2-3, with D uncertain. Trimming stripped 2 bases from V and 0 bases from J, with 7 bases between. CDR3 length equals 14 residues. The germline V gene encodes CDR1 SGHDT and CDR2 YYEEEE.

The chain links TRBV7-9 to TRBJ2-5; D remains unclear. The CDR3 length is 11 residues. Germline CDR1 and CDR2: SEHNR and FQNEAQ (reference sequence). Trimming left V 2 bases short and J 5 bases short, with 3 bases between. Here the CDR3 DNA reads TGTGCCAGCAGCTTAAAGGAGACCCAGTACTTC. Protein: CASSLKETQYF.

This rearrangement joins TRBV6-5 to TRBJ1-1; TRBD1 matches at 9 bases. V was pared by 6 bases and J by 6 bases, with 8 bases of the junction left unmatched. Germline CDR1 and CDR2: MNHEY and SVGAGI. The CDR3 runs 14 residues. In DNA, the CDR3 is TGTGCCAGCAGCTCAGACAGGGGGATCTCTGAAGCTTTCTTT. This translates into CASSSDRGISEAFF.

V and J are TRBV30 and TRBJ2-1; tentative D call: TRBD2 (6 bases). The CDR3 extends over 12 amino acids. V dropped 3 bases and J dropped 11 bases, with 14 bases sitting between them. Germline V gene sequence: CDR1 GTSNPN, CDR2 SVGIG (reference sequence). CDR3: CAWSRGSGKQFF. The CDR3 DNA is TGTGCCTGGAGCCGGGGGAGTGGCAAGCAGTTCTTC.

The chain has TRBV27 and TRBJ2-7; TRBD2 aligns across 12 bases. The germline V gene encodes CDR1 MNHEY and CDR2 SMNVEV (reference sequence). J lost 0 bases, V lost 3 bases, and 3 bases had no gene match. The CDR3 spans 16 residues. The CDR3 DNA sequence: TGTGCCAGCAGTTTCCAGACTAGCGGGAGCTCCTACGAGCAGTACTTC. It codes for CASSFQTSGSSYEQYF.

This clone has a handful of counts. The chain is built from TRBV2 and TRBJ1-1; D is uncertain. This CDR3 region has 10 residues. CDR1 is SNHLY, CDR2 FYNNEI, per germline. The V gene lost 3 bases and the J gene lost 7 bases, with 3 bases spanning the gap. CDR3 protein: CASSEREAFF. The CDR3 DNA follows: TGTGCCAGCAGTGAGCGTGAAGCTTTCTTT. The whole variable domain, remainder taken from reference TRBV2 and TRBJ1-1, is EPEVTQTPSHQVTQMGQEVILRCVPISNHLYFYWYRQILGQKVEFLVSFYNNEISEKSEIFDDQFSVERPDGSNFTLKIRSTKLEDSAMYFCASSEREAFFGQGTRLTVV.

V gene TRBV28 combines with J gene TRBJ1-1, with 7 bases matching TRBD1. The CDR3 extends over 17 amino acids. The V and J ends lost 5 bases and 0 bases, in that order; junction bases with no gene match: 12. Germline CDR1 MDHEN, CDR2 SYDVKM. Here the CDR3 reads CASSTTRTGGMNTEAFF. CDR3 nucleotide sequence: TGTGCCAGCAGTACCACTCGGACAGGTGGCATGAACACTGAAGCTTTCTTT.

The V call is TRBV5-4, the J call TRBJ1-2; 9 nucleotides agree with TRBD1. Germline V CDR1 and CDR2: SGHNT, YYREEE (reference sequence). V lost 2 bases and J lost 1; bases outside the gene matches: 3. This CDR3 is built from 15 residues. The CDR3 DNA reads TGTGCCAGCAGCTTCGGGGACAGGGATAACTATGGCTACACCTTC. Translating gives CASSFGDRDNYGYTF.

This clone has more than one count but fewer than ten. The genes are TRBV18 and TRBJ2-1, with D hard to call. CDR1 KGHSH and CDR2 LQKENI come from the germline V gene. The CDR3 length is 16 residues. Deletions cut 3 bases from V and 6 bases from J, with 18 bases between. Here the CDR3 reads CASSPLGIAAFNEQFF. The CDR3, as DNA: TGTGCCAGCTCACCGTTGGGGATCGCTGCCTTCAATGAGCAGTTCTTC.

CDR3 protein: CASSYGDMNTEAFF. CDR3 nucleotides: TGTGCCAGCAGTTACGGGGACATGAACACTGAAGCTTTCTTT. The chain couples TRBV6-6 to TRBJ1-1; weak D call: TRBD1 (6 bases). Germline V gives CDR1 MNHNY, CDR2 SVGAGI (reference sequence). V shed 2 bases and J shed 0 bases, with 7 bases lying between them. The CDR3 is 14 residues long.

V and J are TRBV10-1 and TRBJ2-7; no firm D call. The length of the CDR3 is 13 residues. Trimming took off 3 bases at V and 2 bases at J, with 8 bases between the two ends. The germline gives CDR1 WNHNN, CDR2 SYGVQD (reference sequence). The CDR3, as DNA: TGCGCCAGCAGTGACCCAGCTACCTACGAGCAGTACTTC. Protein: CASSDPATYEQYF.

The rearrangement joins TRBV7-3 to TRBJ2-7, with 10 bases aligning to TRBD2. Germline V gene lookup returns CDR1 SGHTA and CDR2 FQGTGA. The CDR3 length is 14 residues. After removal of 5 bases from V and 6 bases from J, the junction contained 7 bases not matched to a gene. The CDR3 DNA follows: TGTGCCAGCAGCCTGCTAGCGGGAGCAGGCGAGCAGTACTTC. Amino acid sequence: CASSLLAGAGEQYF.

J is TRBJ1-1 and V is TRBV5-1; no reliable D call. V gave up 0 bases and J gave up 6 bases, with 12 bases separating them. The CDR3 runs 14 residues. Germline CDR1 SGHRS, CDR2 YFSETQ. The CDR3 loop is CASSLVPESAEAFF. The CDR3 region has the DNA TGCGCCAGCAGCTTGGTTCCAGAATCTGCTGAAGCTTTCTTT.

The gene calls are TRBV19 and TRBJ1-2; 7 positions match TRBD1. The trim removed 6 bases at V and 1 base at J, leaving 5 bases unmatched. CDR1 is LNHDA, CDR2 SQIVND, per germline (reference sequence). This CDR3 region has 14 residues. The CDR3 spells CASSGQVNNYGYTF. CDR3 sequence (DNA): TGTGCCAGTAGCGGACAGGTGAATAACTATGGCTACACCTTC.